This entry features one TCR beta chain sequence. The sample is drawn from a study of blood T cell repertoires in COVID-19. Across the whole study: The samples span acute and convalescent COVID-19 from the United States, Italy and Spain.

Ages ranged from about 18 to 89 years, with residence in some 25 US areas. Participants' own reports of clinical history determined their cohort assignment. TCRdb's copy holds only in-frame clones and misses some; the assay was immunoSEQ multiplex PCR. The repertoire consists of more than 300,000 clones, with just under 90% occurring once and the leading ten covering more than 9%. The V and J ends lost 0 bases and 5 bases respectively, with 13 bases between them. Germline loops: CDR1 SEHNR, CDR2 FQNEAQ (reference sequence). This CDR3 comprises 15 residues. The chain is built from TRBV7-9 and TRBJ1-1; D is uncertain. This TCR was sampled from a woman aged 25-40 years who had recovered from COVID-19. Sequencing input: PBMCs or T cells enriched from blood (not recorded which). CDR3 DNA sequence: TGTGCCAGCAGCTTAGCGAACGGGGTAGGAACTGAAGCTTTCTTT. Its protein product is CASSLANGVGTEAFF.